These 20 T cell receptor beta chains were all obtained from the same sample, sequenced in a study of metastatic and nonmetastatic thyroid tumors. Using MiXCR, TCRdb re-called clones from the PCR reads. Of several thousand clones listed, roughly 25% are singletons. Thyroid surgery was performed in patients who had received no treatment beforehand. Source material: tumor tissue. The source is a female donor with papillary thyroid cancer or a benign thyroid nodule (not recorded which). Some clones in this sample may be carry-over from other donors' samples.

The chain links TRBV4-1 to TRBJ2-5; TRBD2 matches 11 bases. The germline V gene encodes CDR1 MGHRA and CDR2 YSYEKL. This CDR3 is built from 17 residues. J lost 4 bases, V lost 0 bases, and 7 bases had no gene match. The CDR3 nucleotides are TGCGCCAGCAGCCAAGATCGTAGCGGGGGGGCCCGAGAGACCCAGTACTTC. Amino acids: CASSQDRSGGARETQYF.

In its sample, this clone is medium-sized. J is TRBJ1-1 and V is TRBV6-1; D is unclear. The CDR3 contains 13 residues. In germline, CDR1 is MNHNS, CDR2 SASEGT. V was cut by 6 bases and J by 0 bases, with 8 bases left in between. The CDR3 DNA sequence: TGTGCCAGCAGGGCCTTCTTGAACACTGAAGCTTTCTTT. This gives the protein CASRAFLNTEAFF.

This clone was picked up many times. The chain is built from TRBV20-1 and TRBJ1-5; D remains unclear. Trimming took 3 bases from V and 11 from J, leaving 17 bases between them. CDR1 DFQATT and CDR2 SNEGSKA come from the germline V gene (reference sequence). The CDR3 is made up of 13 amino acids. The DNA of the CDR3 is TGCAGTGCTAGTCGGCCAGAGTTTTCGGCCCAGCATTTT. Translation gives CSASRPEFSAQHF.

By sample share, this clone is medium-sized. This sequence joins TRBV6-5 and TRBJ2-7; 13 positions match TRBD2. CDR3 size: 15 residues. Germline V CDR1 and CDR2: MNHEY, SVGAGI. Trimming removed 4 bases from V and 4 bases from J; junction bases left unmatched: 4. The CDR3 DNA sequence: TGTGCCAGCAGTTCTCGGACTAGCGGGAGTTACGAGCAGTACTTC. Protein sequence: CASSSRTSGSYEQYF.

The CDR3 nucleotides read TGTGCCACCTTTCCCGAACGCCTTACTAACTATGGCTACACCTTC. It codes for CATFPERLTNYGYTF. The V gene is TRBV28, the J gene TRBJ1-2; unclear D gene. V was shortened by 10 bases and J by 0 bases, with 18 bases between the two germline ends. Germline CDR1 and CDR2: MDHEN and SYDVKM. The CDR3 is 15 residues long.

This clone was counted ten times or more. The chain employs TRBV6-4 and TRBJ2-5; TRBD2 aligns across 10 bases. In germline, CDR1 is MRHNA, CDR2 SNTAGT. The CDR3 spans 16 residues. V shed 4 bases and J 5 bases; nucleotides not matched to a gene: 10. The CDR3 DNA is TGTGCCAGCAGTGCCCCTAGCGGGAGACCTTTGGAGACCCAGTACTTC. Protein product: CASSAPSGRPLETQYF.

The chain links TRBV6-1 to TRBJ2-2; no reliable D call. The V gene's germline CDR1 is MNHNS and CDR2 SASEGT. This CDR3 has 13 amino acids. The germline V and J ends were trimmed by 8 bases and 0 bases, with 7 bases remaining between them. In DNA, the CDR3 is TGTGCCAGCTTGCAGACGAACACCGGGGAGCTGTTTTTT. This sequence encodes CASLQTNTGELFF.

This clone was picked up many times. The CDR3 protein is CASSPTGGNEQFF. The CDR3 region has the DNA TGTGCCAGCAGCCCAACAGGGGGGAATGAGCAGTTCTTC. The chain is built from TRBV7-3 and TRBJ2-1; TRBD1 matches at 8 bases. From germline, CDR1 is SGHTA and CDR2 FQGTGA. CDR3 length: 13 amino acids. The ends lost 5 bases at V and 7 bases at J; junction bases unmatched: 4.

This clone occurred many times. The CDR3 is CAWSRSSQETQYF. The CDR3 DNA sequence: TGTGCCTGGAGTAGGTCCAGCCAAGAGACCCAGTACTTC. V and J are TRBV30 and TRBJ2-5; D not certain. Germline V gene data show CDR1 as GTSNPN and CDR2 as SVGIG (reference sequence). CDR3 length: 13 residues. The V end lost 2 bases, the J end lost 1 base, and 8 bases lay between the germline ends.

J is TRBJ2-1 and V is TRBV11-2, with TRBD2 identical over 11 bases. The germline CDR1 and CDR2 sequences are SGHAT and FQNNGV. V dropped 1 base and J dropped 1; count of bases not matched to a gene: 6. This CDR3 has 18 residues. The chain's CDR3 is CASSLGLAGRGSYNEQFF. For the CDR3, the DNA is TGTGCCAGCAGCTTAGGACTAGCGGGGAGGGGGTCCTACAATGAGCAGTTCTTC.

This clone occurred a few times. This sequence joins TRBV7-2 and TRBJ2-7; perhaps TRBD2 as D (6 bases). CDR1 SGHTA and CDR2 FQGNSA come from the germline V gene. The CDR3 has 15 residues. Trimming removed 3 bases at V and 5 bases at J, with 17 bases between. The CDR3 protein is CASSFSTAGRNEQYF. CDR3 nucleotide sequence: TGTGCCAGCAGCTTTAGTACGGCGGGAAGGAACGAGCAGTACTTC.

This clone came up many times. The chain is built from TRBV15 and TRBJ2-3; D is ambiguous. Germline V lookup: CDR1 LNHNV, CDR2 YYDKDF (reference sequence). This CDR3 is built from 13 residues. V dropped 0 bases and J dropped 2 bases, with 3 bases sitting between them. In DNA, the CDR3 is TGTGCCACCAGCAGAGATTTCACAGATACGCAGTATTTT. Translated, it gives CATSRDFTDTQYF.

This clone was picked up a small number of times. This chain connects TRBV12-3 or TRBV12-4 to TRBJ2-1; no clear D gene. CDR3 length equals 14 residues. The V gene lost 3 bases and the J gene lost 7 bases, with 13 bases spanning the gap. The CDR3 sequence: CASSLAVFGNEQFF. The DNA of the CDR3 is TGTGCCAGCAGTTTGGCAGTTTTTGGGAATGAGCAGTTCTTC.

The sample holds a few counts of this clone. The V and J genes are TRBV12-3 or TRBV12-4 and TRBJ2-2, with 9 nucleotides matching TRBD2. This CDR3 spans 16 amino acids. The ends lost 9 bases at V and 1 base at J; junction bases unmatched: 9. This chain's CDR3 is CASRILAGRNTGELFF. CDR3 DNA: TGTGCCAGTAGAATCCTAGCGGGAAGGAACACCGGGGAGCTGTTTTTT.

The sample holds many counts of this clone. V usage is TRBV2 and J usage is TRBJ1-4; D call uncertain. Trimming cost V 4 bases and J 3 bases, with 9 bases left between them. CDR1 and CDR2 from the germline V gene are SNHLY and FYNNEI. This CDR3 has 14 amino acids. CDR3 bases: TGTGCCAGCAGTGTCCGGGTCCCTAATGAAAAACTGTTTTTT. It codes for CASSVRVPNEKLFF.

Sample share makes this clone medium-sized. V gene TRBV6-1 combines with J gene TRBJ1-5; the D gene is possibly TRBD1 (5 bases). Deletions cut 5 bases from V and 5 bases from J, with 16 bases between. This CDR3 spans 15 amino acids. In germline, CDR1 is MNHNS, CDR2 SASEGT. The CDR3 loop reads CASSRDSDPYQPQHF. The CDR3 DNA sequence: TGTGCCAGCAGTCGTGACAGCGACCCCTATCAGCCCCAGCATTTT.

This clone was found many times. V and J are TRBV3-1 and TRBJ1-4, with D uncertain. V was clipped by 2 bases and J by 6 bases, with 1 base between them. This CDR3 is built from 11 residues. Looked up from germline, CDR1 is LGHDT and CDR2 is YNNKEL (reference sequence). CDR3: CASSQYEKLFF. In nucleotides, the CDR3 is TGTGCCAGCAGCCAATATGAAAAACTGTTTTTT.

This clone showed up just a few times. The rearrangement uses TRBV7-9 and TRBJ2-7, with no clear D. The CDR3 contains 11 residues. CDR1 is SEHNR and CDR2 is FQNEAQ in the germline V gene (reference sequence). V was clipped by 3 bases and J by 6 bases, with 6 bases between them. The chain's CDR3 is CASSFLGEQYF. The DNA of the CDR3 is TGTGCCAGCAGCTTCCTAGGCGAGCAGTACTTC.

By share of the sample, this clone is medium-sized. The V and J genes are TRBV28 and TRBJ2-7; TRBD2 matches 13 bases. CDR3 size: 15 residues. V lost 6 bases to trimming and J lost 5 bases; unmatched junction nucleotides: 7. Per germline, CDR1 MDHEN and CDR2 SYDVKM. The CDR3 DNA sequence: TGTGCCAGCAGCCCAACTAGCGGGGGGGCGCACGAGCAGTACTTC. Protein: CASSPTSGGAHEQYF.

At least ten counts were recorded for this clone. The same CDR3 arises from other DNA sequences in this sample as well. The V gene is TRBV24-1, the J gene TRBJ1-2; tentatively, D is TRBD1 (5 bases). The germline CDR1 and CDR2 sequences are KGHDR and SFDVKD. The CDR3 contains 14 residues. Trimming left V 4 bases short and J 8 bases short, with 16 bases between. The CDR3 loop is CATSETGGAHGYTF. The CDR3 DNA reads as TGTGCCACCAGTGAGACGGGAGGGGCTCACGGCTACACCTTC.